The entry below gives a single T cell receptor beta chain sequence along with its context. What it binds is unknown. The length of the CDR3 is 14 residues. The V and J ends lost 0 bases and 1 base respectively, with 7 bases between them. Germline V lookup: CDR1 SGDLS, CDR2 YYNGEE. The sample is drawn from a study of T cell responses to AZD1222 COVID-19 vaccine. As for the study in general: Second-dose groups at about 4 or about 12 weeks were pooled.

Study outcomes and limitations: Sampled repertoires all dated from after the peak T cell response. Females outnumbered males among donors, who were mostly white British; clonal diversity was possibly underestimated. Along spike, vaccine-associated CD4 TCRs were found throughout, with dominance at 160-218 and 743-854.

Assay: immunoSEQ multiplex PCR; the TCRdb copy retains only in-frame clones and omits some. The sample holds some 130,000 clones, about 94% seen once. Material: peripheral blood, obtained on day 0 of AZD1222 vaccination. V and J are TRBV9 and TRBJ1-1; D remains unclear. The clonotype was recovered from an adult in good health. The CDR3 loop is CASSVGRRNTEAFF. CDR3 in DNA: TGTGCCAGCAGCGTAGGGCGGAGGAACACTGAAGCTTTCTTT.